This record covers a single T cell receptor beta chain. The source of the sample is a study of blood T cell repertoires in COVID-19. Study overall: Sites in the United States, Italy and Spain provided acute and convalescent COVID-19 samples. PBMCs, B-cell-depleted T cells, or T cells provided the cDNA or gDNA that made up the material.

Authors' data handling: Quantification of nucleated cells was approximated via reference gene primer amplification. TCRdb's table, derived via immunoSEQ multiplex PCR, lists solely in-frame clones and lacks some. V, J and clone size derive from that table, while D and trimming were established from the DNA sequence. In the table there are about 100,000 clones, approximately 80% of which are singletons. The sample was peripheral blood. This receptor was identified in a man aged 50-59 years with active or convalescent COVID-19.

The CDR3 region is CASSPGTSGYIHYNEQFF. Here the CDR3 DNA reads TGTGCCAGCAGCCCCGGGACTAGCGGCTACATTCATTACAATGAGCAGTTCTTC. This chain connects TRBV14 to TRBJ2-1, with TRBD2 matching 11 bases. Trimming at V came to 4 bases and at J to 4 bases, leaving 12 bases not matched to a gene. The CDR3 length is 18 residues. Germline values: CDR1 SGHDN, CDR2 FVKESK.